This T cell receptor (beta chain) is from a study of blood T cell repertoires in COVID-19. The method was immunoSEQ multiplex PCR; TCRdb's version includes in-frame clones alone and lacks a portion of them. The repertoire consists of about 44,000 clones, with about nine tenths occurring once and the leading ten covering around 15%. Trimming at V came to 5 bases and at J to 7 bases, leaving 4 bases not matched to a gene. There are 15 residues in the CDR3. Germline V lookup: CDR1 MNHEY, CDR2 SVGAGI. This sequence originates from a man aged 65 to 79 with active COVID-19. Sequencing was done on a sample of peripheral blood. The chain uses TRBV6-5 and TRBJ2-2; 13 nucleotides line up with TRBD2. The CDR3 region is CASSRTSGGGGELFF. CDR3 nucleotide sequence: TGTGCCAGCAGTCGGACTAGCGGGGGCGGCGGGGAGCTGTTTTTT.